This TCR beta chain is drawn from a study of blood T cells in healthy people across ages (dated by TCRdb to between 2014 and 2016). The study in broad terms: In model experiments, template switching captured roughly one uniquely barcoded TCR beta cDNA molecule for every two T cells. Donors of different ages were randomly distributed across sequencing lanes to avoid experimental bias. The donors were split into four age groups: young (average 16 years), middle-aged (39), aged (approximately 59) and long-lived (more than 80). Age-related changes in TCR beta repertoire diversity were measured in the study by deep sequencing normalized with unique cDNA molecular identifiers. For two donors (one aged 18 to 29 and one aged 80 or older), the study analyzed two additional independent replicas of 1 million unique cDNA reads from the same blood draw.

Donors were roughly 40 systemically healthy Caucasian individuals from Russia aged 6 to 90 years. Approximately 11 milliliters of peripheral blood were drawn from each donor into EDTA-treated Vacutainer tubes. Ficoll-Paque density-gradient centrifugation was used to isolate PBMCs, with at least 6 million per sample. Total RNA, at least 6 micrograms per sample, was extracted from PBMCs with Trizol reagent. The percentages of naive CD45RAhigh/CD27high T cells were determined by flow cytometry on a PBMC aliquot from every donor. At the junction V is shortened by 0 bases and J by 2 bases, with 11 bases in between. There are 14 amino acids in the CDR3, from cysteine to phenylalanine inclusive. The only DNA kept is the CDR3, 42 bases in frame from the first base. As encoded in the germline V gene (reference sequence), CDR1 is GTSNPN while CDR2 is SVGIG. Points the paper makes about the study in general: Observed TCR beta diversity per million T cells fell roughly linearly with age, and a significant reduction was already apparent by age roughly 40. Because the CMV infection status of the donors was unknown, age-related changes in expanded clonotypes may potentially have been confounded. Compared with the aged group, the long-lived group had more naive CD4+ T cells, fewer expanded clones and increased TCR diversity, a pattern suggesting age selection. The percentage of naive T cells measured by flow cytometry correlated strongly with observed TCR beta diversity. Estimates of total diversity based on one million sequenced T cells were considered lower bounds and underestimates. Because profiling used bulk unsorted PBMCs, naive and antigen-experienced compartments could not be compared conclusively.

Library method: 5' RACE. The reads were generated on an Illumina HiSeq 2500. A second PCR of roughly 6 to 12 cycles was run with a J-beta primer mix and a sample-barcoded 5' primer. Each TCR beta cDNA molecule received a unique molecular identifier from a template-switch 5' adaptor carrying 12 random nucleotides. At least 2.5 million CDR3-containing paired-end reads were obtained from each sample. The Mint cDNA synthesis kit, primed by a TRBC-specific oligonucleotide, was used to synthesize first-strand cDNA from all RNA. After uracil-DNA glycosylase treatment, a first 18-cycle PCR used universal primers M1SS and BC2_uni_R on all cDNA. As for how the authors treated the data: Each sample was normalized by randomly selecting 1 million high-quality reads, each carrying a distinct molecular identifier. Instead of being binned into consensus sequences, reads that shared molecular identifiers were thrown out. MiTCR, set to a Q25 quality threshold and the strictest error-elimination algorithm, was used for CDR3 identification, clonotype clustering and error correction. Lower-bound total TCR beta diversity was estimated with a nonparametric unseen species model using Euler transformation. TCRdb reworked the public reads: Q25 trimming with fastp, MiXCR clone assembly, productive beta chains retained. Every distinct CDR3 protein forms one entry, paired with its most common genes and DNA. The V and J calls, along with clone size, are taken from TCRdb and not from the paper's own processing. Across this sample there are about 1,400,000 distinct CDR3 sequences, with 42% seen only once. The ten biggest clones cover 7.9% of the sample.

Comment on this clonotype: Which antigen it targets is not known. No base quality values were provided; no much bigger clone lies one nucleotide off.

This receptor was obtained from a woman younger than 35 in good health. This chain joins TRBV30 to TRBJ2-7; D gene: possibly TRBD2, on 6 matching bases. The sample was blood. The CDR3 region reads CAWSVSGLTYEQYF. The nucleotide sequence is TGTGCCTGGAGTGTTAGCGGTTTAACCTACGAGCAGTACTTC.